This T cell receptor (beta chain) was sequenced for a study of cytomegalovirus exposure and HLA in healthy donors. Whole-study findings and limits: Reportedly, cytomegalovirus status was diagnosed with high sensitivity and specificity. CMV serostatus was the only recorded immune exposure for donors.

Primers: 60 Vbeta forward and 13 Jbeta reverse. Per the original methods: In a later analysis, of about 80 million unique beta chains, 9 million to 11 million appeared in at least two donors. This table comes from immunoSEQ multiplex PCR, and its TCRdb copy is limited to in-frame clones, with some not included. That table gives V, J and clone size, and the DNA gave D and trimming. The data contain more than 60,000 clones, roughly 88% of them seen just once; the ten biggest clones take up approximately 17%. This clone was seen once. Its target is not known. The material sequenced was PBMCs. The TCR comes from a man aged 70 or older in good health and CMV-seropositive.

CDR3 DNA: TGTGCCAGCAGCCAAAAGACTAGCGGGAGGGTGGCTGATGAGCAGTTCTTC. It translates to CASSQKTSGRVADEQFF. V is TRBV14 and J is TRBJ2-1, with 14 bases aligning to TRBD2. V lost 2 bases, J lost 8 bases, and 8 bases stayed unmatched. CDR3 size: 17 residues. CDR1 and CDR2 from the germline V gene are SGHDN and FVKESK. Together with reference TRBV14 and TRBJ2-1, the CDR3 gives the full variable domain: EAGVTQFPSHSVIEKGQTVTLRCDPISGHDNLYWYRRVMGKEIKFLLHFVKESKQDESGMPNNRFLAERTGGTYSTLKVQPAELEDSGVYFCASSQKTSGRVADEQFFGPGTRLTVL.